These 30 T cell receptor beta chains were all obtained from the same sample, sequenced in a study of T cells in Graves' hyperthyroidism and ophthalmopathy. Amplified regions were TCR beta CDR3 sequences from RNA transcripts. The HTBI primer set drove a first-round RT-PCR of the TCR CDR3. MiXCR, run by TCRdb on the multiplex PCR reads, gives a single entry per CDR3 protein. Of around 700,000 distinct CDR3 sequences listed, 18% were seen once; the top ten hold approximately 16%. The sample comprised blood. The source of these receptors is a woman aged 50 to 60 with Graves' hyperthyroidism that later progressed to Graves' ophthalmopathy.

This clonotype was observed a handful of times. V and J are TRBV3-1 and TRBJ1-4, with 7 bases aligning to TRBD1. In germline, CDR1 is LGHDT, CDR2 YNNKEL (reference sequence). V was clipped by 5 bases and J by 7 bases; unmatched bases: 7. The CDR3 spans 14 residues. The CDR3 is CASSDIQGTEKLFF. In DNA, the CDR3 is TGTGCCAGCAGCGATATACAGGGGACTGAAAAACTGTTTTTT.

V usage is TRBV6-1 and J usage is TRBJ2-7; 8 nucleotides match TRBD2. The germline V gene has CDR1 MNHNS and CDR2 SASEGT. J lost 2 bases, V lost 10 bases, and 10 bases had no gene match. This CDR3 contains 14 residues. The CDR3, as DNA: TGTGCCACCAAGGAAAGCGGGGGAGCCTACGAGCAGTACTTC. Residues: CATKESGGAYEQYF.

This clonotype was seen ten or more times. The chain carries TRBV20-1 and TRBJ1-2; the D is unclear. Germline V CDR1 and CDR2: DFQATT, SNEGSKA (reference sequence). The CDR3 sequence is 10 residues long. V was cut by 6 bases and J by 3 bases, with 5 bases left in between. CDR3 protein: CSAPDYGYTF. CDR3 nucleotide sequence: TGCAGTGCCCCGGACTATGGCTACACCTTC.

This clonotype came up many times. The DNA for the CDR3 is TGTGCCAGCAGCCCGACCCAAGGGACGTTGAACACTGAAGCTTTCTTT. Translation: CASSPTQGTLNTEAFF. The chain links TRBV6-1 to TRBJ1-1, with D perhaps TRBD1 (5 bases). Looked up from germline, CDR1 is MNHNS and CDR2 is SASEGT. V gave up 6 bases and J gave up 0 bases, with 17 bases separating them. There are 16 residues in the CDR3.

This clonotype was recorded a few times. V is TRBV10-1 and J is TRBJ2-3; 10 bases align to TRBD2. With 6 bases clipped from V and 9 bases from J, the junction kept 6 bases outside the gene matches. Germline V gives CDR1 WNHNN, CDR2 SYGVQD (reference sequence). The CDR3 spans 13 residues. This chain's CDR3 is CASSPQTSGTQYF. Here the CDR3 DNA reads TGCGCCAGCAGCCCACAGACTAGCGGGACGCAGTATTTT.

This clonotype was found many times. This chain connects TRBV30 to TRBJ1-6, with 8 nucleotides matching TRBD1. V gave up 2 bases and J gave up 1 base; unmatched junction bases: 4. The germline V gene has CDR1 GTSNPN and CDR2 SVGIG (reference sequence). The CDR3 runs to 16 residues. This CDR3 reads CAWSITGGSYNSPLHF. The CDR3 nucleotides read TGTGCCTGGAGTATTACAGGGGGATCCTATAATTCACCCCTCCACTTT.

The chain has TRBV11-1 and TRBJ1-1, with TRBD1 matching over 8 bases. CDR1 SGHAT and CDR2 FQDESV come from the germline V gene (reference sequence). CDR3 length: 14 residues. The junction had 4 bases not matched to a gene; V was cut back by 4 bases and J by 3 bases. The CDR3, as DNA: TGTGCCAGCAGCTGGACAGGGAGGTACACTGAAGCTTTCTTT. It is translated as CASSWTGRYTEAFF.

The V and J genes are TRBV6-2 or TRBV6-3 and TRBJ2-1; D may be TRBD2 (6 bases). The CDR3 runs to 12 residues. With 1 base removed from V and 10 bases from J, the gap between germline ends came to 8 bases. Germline V gene lookup returns CDR1 MNHEY and CDR2 SVGEGT. The CDR3 here is CASSYWGEEQFF. The CDR3 DNA is TGTGCCAGCAGTTACTGGGGGGAGGAGCAGTTCTTC.

This clonotype was seen more than once but under ten times. CDR3 sequence (DNA): TGTGCCAGCAGTGACCTGACGGACTATAATTCACCCCTCCACTTT. Translating gives CASSDLTDYNSPLHF. The gene calls are TRBV6-1 and TRBJ1-6; D unresolved. Trimming stripped 3 bases from V and 3 bases from J, with 9 bases between. Germline V gene sequence: CDR1 MNHNS, CDR2 SASEGT. The CDR3 sequence is 15 residues long.

This clonotype was picked up many times. This sequence joins TRBV6-2 or TRBV6-3 and TRBJ1-2; D is uncertain. The CDR3 loop spans 13 amino acids. The germline gives CDR1 MNHEY, CDR2 SVGEGT. Trimming shortened V by 5 bases and J by 3 bases, and 10 bases separated the two germline ends. The CDR3: CASSPPDHYGYTF. The CDR3 DNA follows: TGTGCCAGCAGTCCTCCAGACCACTATGGCTACACCTTC.

V usage is TRBV4-1 and J usage is TRBJ1-1; TRBD1 is a possible D gene (5 bases). Trimming removed 3 bases at V and 3 bases at J, with 17 bases between. CDR1 and CDR2 from the germline V gene are MGHRA and YSYEKL. The CDR3 runs to 16 residues. CDR3 sequence (DNA): TGCGCCAGCAGCCATGTCGCCGGGGGGTCCTACACTGAAGCTTTCTTT. Translating it yields CASSHVAGGSYTEAFF.

The table lists this clonotype with many counts. The V call is TRBV3-1, the J call TRBJ1-2; 8 nucleotides line up with TRBD1. The germline gives CDR1 LGHDT, CDR2 YNNKEL (reference sequence). This CDR3 is 14 amino acids long. Germline trimming cut 4 bases from V and 8 bases from J; bases unmatched to any gene: 9. The CDR3 region is CASSPVQGASGYTF. The CDR3 DNA is TGTGCCAGCAGCCCCGTCCAGGGGGCAAGCGGCTACACCTTC.

This clonotype was seen repeatedly, ten times or more. The gene calls are TRBV9 and TRBJ2-7, with D maybe TRBD1 (6 bases). The V end was cut by 4 bases, the J end by 4 bases, with 18 bases between. This CDR3 region has 15 residues. Germline V gene sequence: CDR1 SGDLS, CDR2 YYNGEE. CDR3 sequence: CASSSPGHGGYEQYF. CDR3 nucleotide sequence: TGTGCCAGCAGCAGTCCGGGACACGGAGGTTACGAGCAGTACTTC.

The V call is TRBV29-1, the J call TRBJ2-7; D is perhaps TRBD1 (5 bases). Trimming pared 3 bases from V and 3 bases from J, leaving 9 bases between. Germline V CDR1 and CDR2: SQVTM, ANQGSEA. The CDR3 covers 12 residues. This chain's CDR3 is CSVEAGNYEQYF. CDR3 nucleotide sequence: TGCAGCGTTGAGGCAGGGAACTACGAGCAGTACTTC.

This clonotype was seen more than once but under ten times. The chain combines TRBV12-5 with TRBJ2-1; D ambiguous. CDR1 is LGHNT, CDR2 FRNRAP, per germline. The CDR3 has 13 amino acids. The V end lost 0 bases, the J end lost 7 bases, and 7 bases lay between the germline ends. The CDR3 DNA follows: TGTGCTAGTGGTTTGGTATACCGGAATGAGCAGTTCTTC. Amino acids: CASGLVYRNEQFF.

The rearrangement links TRBV7-8 to TRBJ2-2, with 7 bases matching TRBD2. Per germline, CDR1 SGHVS and CDR2 FQNEAQ. The CDR3 extends over 16 amino acids. V was clipped by 3 bases and J by 4 bases; unmatched bases: 8. CDR3 sequence: CASSLGGLAVTGELFF. The CDR3 DNA reads as TGTGCCAGCAGCTTGGGCGGGCTAGCGGTCACCGGGGAGCTGTTTTTT.

This clonotype was found a few times. Here the CDR3 reads CASSEMRESYEQYF. In DNA, the CDR3 is TGTGCCAGCAGTGAAATGCGGGAATCCTACGAGCAGTACTTC. This chain connects TRBV6-1 to TRBJ2-7; TRBD2 is a possible D gene (6 bases). The germline V gene has CDR1 MNHNS and CDR2 SASEGT. The CDR3 runs 14 residues. V gave up 2 bases and J gave up 1 base, with 9 bases separating them.

This clonotype has a handful of counts. This sequence joins TRBV15 and TRBJ2-5, with TRBD1 identical over 7 bases. Germline V gene data show CDR1 as LNHNV and CDR2 as YYDKDF (reference sequence). The CDR3 is 16 amino acids. After removal of 0 bases from V and 4 bases from J, the junction contained 8 bases not matched to a gene. The CDR3 DNA is TGTGCCACCAGCAGAGAAATGACAGGGAGCAGAGAGACCCAGTACTTC. This sequence encodes CATSREMTGSRETQYF.

The V and J genes are TRBV5-1 and TRBJ2-5; 7 nucleotides line up with TRBD1. J was trimmed by 6 bases and V by 2 bases; bases with no gene match: 7. This CDR3 has 14 amino acids. CDR1 and CDR2 (germline): SGHRS, YFSETQ. CDR3 residues: CASSFTGDLKTQYF. The CDR3 DNA follows: TGCGCCAGCAGCTTCACAGGGGATTTGAAGACCCAGTACTTC.

In this sample, this clonotype turned up many times. The V gene is TRBV12-3 or TRBV12-4, the J gene TRBJ2-3; perhaps TRBD2 as D (6 bases). V was pared by 8 bases and J by 1 base, with 13 bases between. The CDR3 totals 14 residues. The CDR3 region has the DNA TGTGCCAGCCATTTTGCTAGCGGCACAGATACGCAGTATTTT. Translation: CASHFASGTDTQYF.

The chain is built from TRBV24-1 and TRBJ2-3, with 8 bases identical to TRBD2. This CDR3 comprises 18 residues. V gave up 0 bases and J gave up 0 bases; unmatched junction bases: 7. The germline CDR1 and CDR2 sequences are KGHDR and SFDVKD. For the CDR3, the DNA is TGTGCCACCAGTGATTTGACTAGCGGTGTTACTAGCACAGATACGCAGTATTTT. Translation: CATSDLTSGVTSTDTQYF.

Many counts were recorded for this clonotype. The V and J genes are TRBV30 and TRBJ1-2; D is undetermined. The CDR3 covers 13 residues. The germline V gene has CDR1 GTSNPN and CDR2 SVGIG (reference sequence). V was clipped by 8 bases and J by 0 bases, with 13 bases between them. CDR3 bases: TGTGCCGGGGAGGAATCGGCTAACTATGGCTACACCTTC. Its translation: CAGEESANYGYTF. The full variable domain, with the rest looked up from reference TRBV30 and TRBJ1-2, is SQTIHQWPATLVQPVGSPLSLECTVEGTSNPNLYWYRQAAGRGLQLLFYSVGIGQISSEVPQNLSASRPQDRQFILSSKKLLLSDSGFYLCAGEESANYGYTFGSGTRLTVV.

This clonotype was counted only a few times. This chain connects TRBV2 to TRBJ1-3; tentatively, D is TRBD1 (6 bases). The CDR3 extends over 14 amino acids. V shed 7 bases and J shed 3 bases, with 13 bases lying between them. Germline V gene data show CDR1 as SNHLY and CDR2 as FYNNEI. CDR3 residues: CASTASGVGNTIYF. The CDR3 nucleotides read TGTGCCAGCACGGCATCAGGGGTTGGAAACACCATATATTTT. Variable domain in full (rest from reference TRBV2 and TRBJ1-3): EPEVTQTPSHQVTQMGQEVILRCVPISNHLYFYWYRQILGQKVEFLVSFYNNEISEKSEIFDDQFSVERPDGSNFTLKIRSTKLEDSAMYFCASTASGVGNTIYFGEGSWLTVV.

The chain has TRBV20-1 and TRBJ1-1, with D unclear. This CDR3 has 12 amino acids. V lost 3 bases, J lost 6 bases, and 11 bases lay in between. CDR1 is DFQATT, CDR2 SNEGSKA, per germline (reference sequence). The CDR3 sequence is CSARGLDPEAFF. The CDR3 DNA reads as TGCAGTGCTAGGGGATTGGACCCTGAAGCTTTCTTT.

The chain employs TRBV18 and TRBJ1-4, with unresolved D. Germline V gene lookup returns CDR1 KGHSH and CDR2 LQKENI. Trimming removed 1 base at V and 0 bases at J, with 9 bases between. The CDR3 is 16 amino acids. As DNA, the CDR3 is TGTGCCAGCTCACCACGTGGGCTGGCAACTAATGAAAAACTGTTTTTT. Its protein is CASSPRGLATNEKLFF.

This clonotype occurred many times. The rearrangement links TRBV7-8 to TRBJ1-5; D is perhaps TRBD1 (6 bases). The CDR3 totals 15 residues. Germline CDR1 reads SGHVS; CDR2 reads FQNEAQ. The V and J ends lost 1 base and 0 bases respectively, with 7 bases between them. The chain's CDR3 is CASSLDRDSNQPQHF. The CDR3, as DNA: TGTGCCAGCAGCTTAGACAGGGATAGCAATCAGCCCCAGCATTTT. The full variable domain, rest sourced from reference TRBV7-8 and TRBJ1-5, is GAGVSQSPRYKVAKRGQDVALRCDPISGHVSLFWYQQALGQGPEFLTYFQNEAQLDKSGLPSDRFFAERPEGSVSTLKIQRTQQEDSAVYLCASSLDRDSNQPQHFGDGTRLSIL.

The chain links TRBV3-1 to TRBJ1-6; D remains ambiguous. Germline loops: CDR1 LGHDT, CDR2 YNNKEL (reference sequence). The CDR3 is 15 residues long. V was cut by 0 bases and J by 5 bases, with 8 bases left in between. The CDR3 loop is CASSQDYNHNSPLHF. The CDR3 DNA reads TGTGCCAGCAGCCAAGATTACAATCATAATTCACCCCTCCACTTT.

The table lists this clonotype with many counts. The V and J genes are TRBV20-1 and TRBJ1-1, with 7 nucleotides matching TRBD1. The germline V gene has CDR1 DFQATT and CDR2 SNEGSKA (reference sequence). The CDR3 runs 16 residues. After removal of 1 base from V and 5 bases from J, the junction contained 13 bases not matched to a gene. The CDR3 DNA reads as TGCAGTGCTAGAGGATTTCAGGGGGTATGGGGGACTGAAGCTTTCTTT. It specifies CSARGFQGVWGTEAFF.

The rearrangement links TRBV6-6 to TRBJ1-1, with D uncertain. Germline lookup yields CDR1 MNHNY and CDR2 SVGAGI (reference sequence). The CDR3 length is 21 residues. Trimming stripped 2 bases from V and 1 base from J, with 29 bases between. CDR3 nucleotides: TGTGCCAGCAGTTACCGTCCCCTCAGAACTGGAGACCGCAAATCGAACACTGAAGCTTTCTTT. It encodes CASSYRPLRTGDRKSNTEAFF.

This clonotype was seen many times. V and J are TRBV12-3 or TRBV12-4 and TRBJ1-2; TRBD1 matches at 10 bases. Trimming at V came to 3 bases and at J to 0 bases, leaving 4 bases not matched to a gene. This CDR3 is built from 16 residues. The CDR3 DNA is TGTGCCAGCAGTTTCGGGACAGGGGCCTCTAACTATGGCTACACCTTC. Translated: CASSFGTGASNYGYTF.